A single sample gave rise to the 18 T cell receptor beta chains below, sequenced in a study of cytomegalovirus exposure and HLA in healthy donors. PCR employed 60 Vbeta and 13 Jbeta primers. Measured with immunoSEQ multiplex PCR; TCRdb has only the in-frame clones, and not every one. The table includes around 100,000 clones, approximately 81% detected once. The sample taken for sequencing was PBMCs. The receptors here all came from a woman aged 18-29 years in good health and CMV-seropositive.

J is TRBJ1-5 and V is TRBV27, with D possibly TRBD1 on 6 matching bases. The CDR3 is 15 amino acids. From germline, CDR1 is MNHEY and CDR2 SMNVEV (reference sequence). V lost 5 bases to trimming and J lost 6 bases, with 17 bases between them. CDR3 coding DNA: TGTGCCAGCAGTCCCAAGACAGGTGGAAGTCAGCCCCAGCATTTT. Encoded protein: CASSPKTGGSQPQHF.

This chain uses TRBV4-1 with TRBJ1-2; unclear D gene. From germline, CDR1 is MGHRA and CDR2 YSYEKL. The length of the CDR3 is 15 residues. The V and J ends lost 0 bases and 4 bases respectively, with 12 bases between them. The CDR3 DNA is TGCGCCAGCAGCCAAGATCTTCCGTCACTCTATGGCTACACCTTC. It codes for CASSQDLPSLYGYTF.

The genes are TRBV7-2 and TRBJ1-1; the D gene is possibly TRBD1 (5 bases). There are 13 residues in the CDR3. Trimming left V 5 bases short and J 6 bases short, with 13 bases between. The germline V gene has CDR1 SGHTA and CDR2 FQGNSA. The CDR3 DNA is TGTGCCAGCAGCCGAAGTCAGGGATCTGAAGCTTTCTTT. It translates to CASSRSQGSEAFF. Full variable domain (remainder filled in from reference TRBV7-2 and TRBJ1-1): GAGVSQSPSNKVTEKGKDVELRCDPISGHTALYWYRQSLGQGLEFLIYFQGNSAPDKSGLPSDRFSAERTGGSVSTLTIQRTQQEDSAVYLCASSRSQGSEAFFGQGTRLTVV.

The chain employs TRBV7-9 and TRBJ2-2; the match to TRBD1 covers 9 bases. Germline CDR1 SEHNR, CDR2 FQNEAQ (reference sequence). The CDR3 sequence is 15 residues long. The trim removed 2 bases at V and 5 bases at J, leaving 3 bases unmatched. This CDR3 reads CASSLRQGGTGELFF. CDR3 bases: TGTGCCAGCAGCTTACGACAGGGGGGAACCGGGGAGCTGTTTTTT.

This clone was picked up a small number of times. This chain joins TRBV7-3 and TRBJ2-2; D might be TRBD2 (5 bases). Germline assignment: CDR1 SGHTA and CDR2 FQGTGA. The CDR3 length is 17 residues. Trimming left V 0 bases short and J 6 bases short, with 17 bases between. The CDR3: CASSLTGARAKAGELFF. CDR3 nucleotide sequence: TGTGCCAGCAGCTTAACGGGCGCGAGGGCTAAGGCCGGGGAGCTGTTTTTT.

V and J are TRBV2 and TRBJ2-5, with a tentative D call TRBD2 (6 bases). The CDR3 sequence is 17 residues long. The V and J ends lost 6 bases and 1 base respectively, with 21 bases between them. Germline CDR1 SNHLY, CDR2 FYNNEI. The DNA of the CDR3 is TGTGCCAGCAGGACCGGGACTCCTGCGATCGGCCAAGAGACCCAGTACTTC. This encodes CASRTGTPAIGQETQYF.

V is TRBV7-9 and J is TRBJ2-7, with 9 bases lining up with TRBD1. The CDR3 runs 14 residues. V lost 3 bases, J lost 2 bases, and 2 bases stayed unmatched. Germline loops: CDR1 SEHNR, CDR2 FQNEAQ (reference sequence). The CDR3 here is CASSFRDRAYEQYF. The CDR3 DNA sequence: TGTGCCAGCAGCTTCCGGGACAGGGCCTACGAGCAGTACTTC.

The V gene is TRBV9, the J gene TRBJ1-1; D perhaps matches TRBD1 (6 bases). Germline values: CDR1 SGDLS, CDR2 YYNGEE. V was shortened by 0 bases and J by 4 bases, with 10 bases between the two germline ends. The CDR3 has 14 amino acids. CDR3 loop: CASSVEGGGTEAFF. In nucleotides, the CDR3 is TGTGCCAGCAGCGTAGAGGGAGGGGGCACTGAAGCTTTCTTT.

The V and J genes are TRBV5-6 and TRBJ2-2; 16 bases match TRBD2. V shed 4 bases, J shed 6 bases, and the junction held 3 bases outside the gene matches. Looked up from germline, CDR1 is SGHDT and CDR2 is YYEEEE. The CDR3 has 16 amino acids. The CDR3 DNA sequence: TGTGCCAGCAGCCCGGGACTAGCGGGAGGGCCCGGGGAGCTGTTTTTT. Translation: CASSPGLAGGPGELFF.

The chain carries TRBV7-9 and TRBJ2-1; D not resolved. V shed 6 bases and J shed 5 bases, with 17 bases lying between them. This CDR3 comprises 15 residues. Germline V lookup: CDR1 SEHNR, CDR2 FQNEAQ (reference sequence). As DNA, the CDR3 is TGTGCCAGCAGTTCTTTCTTACAGACAAACAATGAGCAGTTCTTC. Its translation is CASSSFLQTNNEQFF.

The chain recombines TRBV9 with TRBJ2-3; D unresolved. V was trimmed by 1 base and J by 0 bases, leaving 9 bases between them. Per germline, CDR1 SGDLS and CDR2 YYNGEE. The CDR3 totals 15 residues. The CDR3 region is CASSVSGFSTDTQYF. CDR3 DNA: TGTGCCAGCAGCGTATCCGGGTTTAGCACAGATACGCAGTATTTT.

The chain links TRBV4-1 to TRBJ2-5; TRBD1 aligns across 8 bases. With 8 bases clipped from V and 5 bases from J, the junction kept 7 bases outside the gene matches. This CDR3 has 13 residues. The V gene's germline CDR1 is MGHRA and CDR2 YSYEKL. This CDR3 reads CASAQGAQETQYF. The CDR3 nucleotides are TGCGCCAGCGCTCAGGGGGCGCAGGAGACCCAGTACTTC.

V and J are TRBV29-1 and TRBJ1-1; the D gene is possibly TRBD1 (5 bases). Looked up from germline, CDR1 is SQVTM and CDR2 is ANQGSEA. Between the trimmed V and J ends, which lost 1 base and 0 bases, there was a span of 21 bases. This CDR3 has 18 amino acids. CDR3 DNA: TGCAGCGTTGAAGGGGGGATCGGGGAAGCGGGGATGAACACTGAAGCTTTCTTT. Translating gives CSVEGGIGEAGMNTEAFF.

CDR3 region: CASSQGTGGGETQYF. The CDR3 DNA is TGTGCCAGCAGCCAAGGGACAGGGGGCGGGGAGACCCAGTACTTC. The gene calls are TRBV4-2 and TRBJ2-5, with 11 positions matching TRBD1. This CDR3 is built from 15 residues. V was pared by 1 base and J by 5 bases, with 3 bases of the junction left unmatched. Germline V lookup: CDR1 LGHNA, CDR2 YNFKEQ.

The chain employs TRBV5-1 and TRBJ1-3; a possible D gene is TRBD1 (5 bases). CDR1 SGHRS and CDR2 YFSETQ come from the germline V gene. V lost 4 bases and J 0 bases, leaving 29 bases between the germline ends. CDR3 length: 21 amino acids. In DNA form, the CDR3 reads TGCGCCAGCAGCCCTGGAGTTATGGGTTACCCAGGGAAATACTCTGGAAACACCATATATTTT. Translated, it gives CASSPGVMGYPGKYSGNTIYF. Full variable domain (rest looked up from reference TRBV5-1 and TRBJ1-3): KAGVTQTPRYLIKTRGQQVTLSCSPISGHRSVSWYQQTPGQGLQFLFEYFSETQRNKGNFPGRFSGRQFSNSRSEMNVSTLELGDSALYLCASSPGVMGYPGKYSGNTIYFGEGSWLTVV.

CDR3 nucleotide sequence: TGTGCCAGCAGCCCCTCCACTAGCGGGATCGGGGAGACCCAGTACTTC. Protein sequence: CASSPSTSGIGETQYF. The chain carries TRBV6-6 and TRBJ2-5; 10 bases fit TRBD2. The J segment lost 5 bases and the V segment lost 6 bases, leaving 12 bases of the junction unmatched. Germline CDR1 is MNHNY and CDR2 is SVGAGI (reference sequence). The CDR3 consists of 16 residues.

The rearrangement uses TRBV2 and TRBJ1-2; D unresolved. Germline CDR1 SNHLY, CDR2 FYNNEI. Between the trimmed V and J ends, which lost 2 bases and 5 bases, there was a span of 9 bases. The CDR3 extends over 13 amino acids. DNA for the CDR3: TGTGCCAGCAGTGAAAGAGGAGGGTATGGCTACACCTTC. Residues: CASSERGGYGYTF.

The chain is built from TRBV6-5 and TRBJ2-7, with a tentative D call TRBD1 (5 bases). The CDR3 runs 15 residues. Trimming cost V 1 base and J 0 bases, with 10 bases left between them. The germline gives CDR1 MNHEY, CDR2 SVGAGI. The CDR3 is CASSYLQVYSYEQYF. In nucleotides, the CDR3 is TGTGCCAGCAGTTACTTACAGGTTTACTCCTACGAGCAGTACTTC.